This T cell receptor (beta chain) was documented in a study of CD8+CD57+ T cells in acquired aplastic anemia. Study background: DNA per sorted CD4+ or CD8+ sample ranged about 0.2 to 27.4 ug, averaging around 3.2 ug. Findings and limits, study-wide: Found in both controls and patients were twenty-nine CD8+ CDR3 sequences.

Sequenced patients had shown CD8+CD57+ cell expansion by flow cytometry. The cohort consisted entirely of patients having severe acquired aplastic anemia. Blood sampling was performed on the patients, and none of them had received therapy by then. Germline loops: CDR1 LGHDT, CDR2 YNNKEL (reference sequence). V dropped 4 bases and J dropped 2; count of bases not matched to a gene: 11. The CDR3 covers 17 residues. Both TCR beta VDJ combination and CDR3 sequence profiling were carried out. Genomic DNA was the template for this profiling. TCRdb called the reads again in MiXCR, with one record for every CDR3 protein. Among around 430,000 distinct CDR3 sequences listed, approximately 32% were seen once. Details on this clonotype: Its cognate antigen is unknown.

Sequenced sample: sorted CD4+, CD8+, or CD8+CD57+ T cells (not recorded which) from PBMCs. The chain couples TRBV3-1 to TRBJ1-3; 7 nucleotides line up with TRBD1. The sequence was obtained from a human donor with aplastic anemia. The CDR3 bases are TGTGCCAGCAGCCTGCGACAGGGCGCTATTACTGGAAACACCATATATTTT. Amino acid sequence: CASSLRQGAITGNTIYF.